This TCR beta chain derives from a study of cytomegalovirus exposure and HLA in healthy donors (dated by TCRdb to about 2017). About the full investigation: An earlier analysis of around 600 of the donors reported 276 Gb of sequence data and roughly 110 million unique TCR beta sequences from about 180 million T cells. Among roughly 400 genotyped donors of the cohort, an average of approximately 230,000 unique TCR beta nucleotide sequences were sequenced per donor, around a sixth of them non-productive. Several DR-DQ haplotypes were treated as single units for association and clustering because of strong linkage in the cohort. Of the approximately 400 genotyped donors, around 81% fell in the genetic ancestry cluster associated with self-reported Caucasian donors. The study profiled the T cell repertoires of about 720 subjects by immunosequencing and related them to cytomegalovirus serostatus. High-throughput TCR immunosequencing, statistical association of individual TCRs with disease status, and machine learning were combined to predict cytomegalovirus infection status. Genome-wide SNP genotypes for about three fifths of the roughly 670 donors were used in a later genetic analysis, which treated that subset as a discovery cohort. In an earlier analysis of about 590 of the donors, high-throughput TCR beta sequencing was used to judge whether each TCR beta V gene segment behaved as functional or pseudogenic. All discovery cohort repertoires had been generated on a single sequencing platform. Alongside the repertoire data, information on donor age, sex, ethnicity and CMV serostatus was compiled. Approximately 330 gigabases of sequencing data and around 80 million unique TCR sequences made up an early release that covered several hundred HLA-typed donors. In addition to the first cohort of 666 subjects, a separate validation cohort of approximately 130 different subjects was used. HLA typing included class I and class II loci at four-digit resolution. A later analysis re-examined previously published TCR beta repertoires from just over 650 donors and added high-resolution HLA genotyping to investigate patterns of TCR occurrence. Rather than using new phenotypic data, the later analysis identified candidate immune exposures from TCR beta sequences and from how often those sequences occurred across donors. The study aimed to test whether cataloging public T cell receptors could reveal signatures of past pathogen exposure. Typing coverage varied by locus: roughly 620-630 donors for A, B, C, DRB1 and DQB1; approximately 500 for DQA1; nearly 610 for DPA1; 450 to 480 for DPB1. Results the study describes overall, beyond this receptor: Because counts were too low, seventeen rarely observed V segments, including chromosome 9 orphons, were left out of the earlier analysis of about 620 of the donors. When HLA alleles, especially DR and DQ, strongly co-occurred, attributing TCR associations to individual alleles was difficult. A further reported finding was that TCR beta sequences accurately predicted the HLA-A and HLA-B alleles for most subjects in the first cohort. This cohort had only TCR beta chains sequenced, and the lack of alpha or paired-chain data limited which features could be detected. In a later genetic analysis, fewer N-insertions in productive TCRs were reported among donors in an Asian-associated ancestry cluster than the 666-donor mean. In a later analysis, TCR association rates were found to vary across HLA loci, with the most associated TCRs seen for DRB1 alleles and the fewest for HLA-C alleles. Across donors, most TCR sequences were observed very rarely, whereas some public TCRs were present in many individuals. The authors suggested that the approach could potentially be generalized to other disease states and immunological phenotypes. HLA typing was unavailable for some donors at each locus, so association tests used only the typed subset. The sequencing pipeline was judged likely to have produced a cluster of highly shared sequence variants as a technical artifact. In a later analysis, several top co-occurrence clusters were reported to appear linked to parvovirus B19, influenza, CMV and Epstein-Barr virus. Some IMGT-functional V segments, including TRBV6-2 and TRBV6-3, could not be told apart with the 87-base-pair reads, so those segments were excluded. In an earlier analysis of a few hundred of the donors, most TCR beta V segments were observed in productive rearrangements about 90% or about 30% of the time, broadly matching IMGT annotations. Linkage disequilibrium might explain the correlated functional status among segregating V segments, but an unknown experimental factor could not be excluded. A later analysis found that most CMV-associated TCR beta chains appeared HLA-restricted, with HLA associations seemingly driven largely by CMV exposure. The classifier was reported to diagnose cytomegalovirus status with high specificity and sensitivity in both the original cohort and the validation cohort. In a later analysis, around 17,000 TCR beta sequences were associated with specific HLA alleles at a false discovery rate of 0.05. The only immune exposure information available for the cohort was CMV serostatus. Presence/absence analyses assumed roughly uniform sequencing depth across donors, an assumption that may not hold. In vitro tests confirmed that a few of the cytomegalovirus-associated TCR beta chains recognize cytomegalovirus antigens. A later analysis found that HLA-associated TCR beta chains were more clonally expanded and had lower generation probabilities than equally common non-associated chains. V-gene and J-gene trimming of TCR beta chains was associated with a missense DCLRE1C variant in a later genetic analysis, and the association was replicated in an independent cohort. In the study, around 160 TCR beta chains were listed as associated with cytomegalovirus.

The library was obtained by the immunoSEQ multiplex PCR assay. The multiplex PCR relied on a mix of 60 forward primers for TCR Vbeta segments and 13 reverse primers for TCR Jbeta segments. The CDR3 region of rearranged TCR beta genes was amplified from genomic DNA by a multiplex PCR assay. On the Illumina HiSeq System, the amplified TCR beta libraries were sequenced as 87-base-pair reads. The paper's processing steps were these. A later analysis counted around 72 million unique TCR beta chains across the 650 to 700 repertoires, and roughly 9.9 million of these chains were shared by at least two donors. Raw reads were error-corrected and collapsed into unique sequences with a nearest-neighbor algorithm that merged closely related sequences to remove PCR and sequencing errors. V, D and J gene segments were assigned by aligning CDR3 sequences to IMGT reference sequences. For a sequence to be retained, at least a six-nucleotide match to both a V gene segment and a J gene segment was required. Rearrangements were called productive when the CDR3 lacked stop codons and stayed in frame with V and J; all others were non-productive. Following IMGT convention, CDR3 was defined as the stretch from the second conserved V-encoded cysteine to the conserved J-encoded phenylalanine. In an earlier analysis of just under 600 of the donors, sequences lacking an unambiguous match to a single V gene segment were excluded. An earlier analysis of several hundred of the donors called V segments functional above 56.7% productive rearrangements and segregating when the between-donor standard deviation exceeded 5%. To diagnose cytomegalovirus status from the catalog of TCR beta chain sequences, a statistical classification framework was built. In a later analysis, V and J genes were assigned by comparing TCR nucleotide sequences against IMGT/GENE-DB human TR gene sequences. A later analysis assigned CDR3 sequences and most-parsimonious VDJ recombination scenarios with the TCRdist pipeline. In a later analysis, each TCR beta chain was defined by its CDR3 amino acid sequence together with its V-gene family, and reads lacking a unique V-gene family were excluded. A later analysis removed several hundred highly shared, low-generation-probability nucleotide sequences to deal with suspected cross-contamination and a sequencing artifact. In a later analysis, a clonal expansion index was calculated for each public chain from normalized within-repertoire ranks of inferred template counts. In a later analysis, generation probabilities were computed using a VDJ recombination model fitted to out-of-frame rearrangements, and the results were checked against IGoR. Hypergeometric tests were used in a later analysis to score TCR-TCR, TCR-HLA and TCR-CMV co-occurrence, with a repertoire-size bias correction applied to the TCR pairs. To estimate false discovery rates, a later analysis permuted the HLA or CMV assignments 20 times. In a later analysis, co-occurring TCRs were grouped with DBSCAN, and TCRdist sequence similarity was added when clustering was performed within HLA-allele-positive subsets. For co-occurrence clustering, repertoires with fewer than 30,000 or more than 120,000 public chains were excluded, along with five repertoires with anomalous nucleotide sharing. Here the immuneACCESS table is served through TCRdb, limited to in-frame sequences with V and J called. Missing clones are a known gap in these copies; in checked studies unresolved V genes cover under half, and the rest lacks a known reason. V and J calls and clone size are as listed in that table; D and trimming were resolved from the DNA. For this sample the table gives approximately 210,000 clones, of which 80% were detected only once. Approximately 0.99% of the sample comes from the top ten.

As concerns this clone: The antigen it recognizes is unknown. The input lacks base qualities; no much larger clone sits a single base away.

The cohort comprised approximately 700 healthy bone marrow donors. At the time of sampling, all cohort members were nominally healthy, though unrecorded immune exposures were likely present. The donor tested CMV seronegative, placing the donor among the 300 to 450 seronegative members of the cohort. A peripheral blood sample was collected from each donor, and TCR beta sequencing was performed on peripheral blood mononuclear cells. Genomic DNA extraction from the blood cell samples was performed with the Qiagen DNeasy Blood Extraction Kit. The germline V gene supplies CDR1 SGHRS and CDR2 YFSETQ. Counted from cysteine to phenylalanine, this CDR3 has 16 amino acids. Only the CDR3 DNA is retained, 48 bases long and in frame from the first base. The germline V and J ends show losses of 0 bases and 4 bases respectively, and no gene match explains 6 bases of the junction.

Sequenced material: PBMCs. This clonotype originated in a woman aged 40 to 49 in good health and CMV-seronegative. Recombination connected TRBV5-1 to TRBJ1-4, with 7 junctional bases fitting TRBD1. At the DNA level, the sequence is TGCGCCAGCAGCTTGGCCGTCGGGACAGTTAATGAAAAACTGTTTTTT. This yields the protein CASSLAVGTVNEKLFF. The entire variable domain, with the stretches around the CDR3 drawn from the reference TRBV5-1 and TRBJ1-4 proteins, is KAGVTQTPRYLIKTRGQQVTLSCSPISGHRSVSWYQQTPGQGLQFLFEYFSETQRNKGNFPGRFSGRQFSNSRSEMNVSTLELGDSALYLCASSLAVGTVNEKLFFGSGTQLSVL.